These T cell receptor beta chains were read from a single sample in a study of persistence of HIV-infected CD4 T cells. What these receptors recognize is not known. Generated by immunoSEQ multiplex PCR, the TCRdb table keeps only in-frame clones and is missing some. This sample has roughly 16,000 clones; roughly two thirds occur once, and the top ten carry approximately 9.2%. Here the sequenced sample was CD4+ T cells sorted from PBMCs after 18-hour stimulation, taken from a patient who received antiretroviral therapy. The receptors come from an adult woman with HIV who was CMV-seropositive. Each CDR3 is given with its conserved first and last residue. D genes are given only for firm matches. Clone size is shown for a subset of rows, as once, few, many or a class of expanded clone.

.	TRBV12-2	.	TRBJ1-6	CASHNPGQKSSYNSPLHF	TGTGCAAGTCACAACCCCGGACAAAAAAGCTCCTATAATTCACCCCTCCACTTT
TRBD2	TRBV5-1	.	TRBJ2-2	CASSDYSGGAVTGELFF	TGCGCCAGCAGTGACTATAGCGGGGGGGCCGTCACCGGGGAGCTGTTTTTT
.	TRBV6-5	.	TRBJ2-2	CASGNTGELFF	TGTGCCAGTGGGAACACCGGGGAGCTGTTTTTT
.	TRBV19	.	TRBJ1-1	CASSASGATEAFF	TGTGCCAGTAGTGCGTCCGGGGCCACTGAAGCTTTCTTT
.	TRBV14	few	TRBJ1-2	CASSRQGHGYGYTF	TGTGCCAGCAGCCGCCAGGGACACGGCTATGGCTACACCTTC
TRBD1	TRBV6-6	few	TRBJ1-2	CASRRDSGFGYTF	TGTGCCAGCCGAAGGGACAGTGGCTTCGGCTACACCTTC
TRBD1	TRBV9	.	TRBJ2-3	CASSALQGAVDTQYF	TGTGCCAGCAGCGCCCTACAGGGGGCAGTAGATACGCAGTATTTT
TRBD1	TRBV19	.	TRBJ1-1	CASSPLTGGNTEAFF	TGTGCCAGTAGTCCACTGACAGGGGGCAACACTGAAGCTTTCTTT
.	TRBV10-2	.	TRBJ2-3	CASSERGRTDTQYF	TGCGCCAGCAGTGAGCGGGGCCGCACAGATACGCAGTATTTT
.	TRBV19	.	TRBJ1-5	CAIGRDGHQPQHF	TGTGCCATTGGCCGGGACGGTCATCAGCCCCAGCATTTT
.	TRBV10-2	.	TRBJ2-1	CASSESGGPKRNEQFF	TGCGCCAGCAGTGAGTCTGGGGGACCCAAGCGGAATGAGCAGTTCTTC
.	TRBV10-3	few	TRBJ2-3	CAISDGDTDTQYF	TGTGCCATCAGTGACGGGGACACAGATACGCAGTATTTT
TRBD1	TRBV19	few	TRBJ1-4	CASSMNRGLSTNEKLFF	TGTGCCAGTAGTATGAACAGGGGGCTTTCAACTAATGAAAAACTGTTTTTT
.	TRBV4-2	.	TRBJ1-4	CASSQGQALIPLSEKLFF	TGTGCCAGCAGCCAAGGGCAGGCGCTTATCCCCTTATCTGAAAAACTGTTTTTT
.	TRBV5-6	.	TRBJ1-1	CASSLGELRLTGTEAFF	TGTGCCAGCAGCTTGGGAGAATTAAGACTAACGGGGACTGAAGCTTTCTTT
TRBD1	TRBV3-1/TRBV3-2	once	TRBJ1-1	CASRPGTVNTEAFF	TGTGCCAGCAGACCCGGGACAGTGAACACTGAAGCTTTCTTT
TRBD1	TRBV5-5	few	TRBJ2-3	CASSPRGQGFRDTQYF	TGTGCCAGCAGCCCGAGGGGACAGGGCTTTAGGGATACGCAGTATTTT
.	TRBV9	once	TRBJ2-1	CASSVGSLGVNEQFF	TGTGCCAGCAGCGTAGGGTCACTGGGGGTCAATGAGCAGTTCTTC
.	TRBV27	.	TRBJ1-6	CASSLNRNSPLHF	TGTGCCAGCAGTCTGAACAGGAATTCACCCCTCCACTTT
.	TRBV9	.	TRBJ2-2	CASSQDLTGELFF	TGTGCCAGCAGCCAGGACCTCACCGGGGAGCTGTTTTTT
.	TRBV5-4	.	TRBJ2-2	CASSPDRLELFF	TGTGCCAGCAGCCCAGACAGGTTGGAGCTGTTTTTT
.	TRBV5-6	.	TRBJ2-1	CASSQDGGFYNEQFF	TGTGCCAGCAGCCAAGACGGGGGCTTCTACAATGAGCAGTTCTTC
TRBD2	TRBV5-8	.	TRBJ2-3	CASSSGLLAGESTDTQYF	TGTGCCAGCAGCTCCGGGCTACTAGCGGGGGAAAGCACAGATACGCAGTATTTT
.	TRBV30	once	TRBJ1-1	CAWSSTENTEAFF	TGTGCCTGGAGTTCAACAGAGAACACTGAAGCTTTCTTT
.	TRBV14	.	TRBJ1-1	CASSQGSRDVLKGTEAFF	TGTGCCAGCAGCCAAGGGTCCCGTGACGTCCTTAAAGGCACTGAAGCTTTCTTT
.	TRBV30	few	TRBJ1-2	CAWGLARGNGYTF	TGTGCCTGGGGCCTAGCCCGGGGCAATGGCTACACCTTC
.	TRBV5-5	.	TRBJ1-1	CASSPLGGDTEAFF	TGTGCCAGCAGCCCCCTAGGGGGGGACACTGAAGCTTTCTTT
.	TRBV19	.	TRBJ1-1	CASSIPGAMNTEAFF	TGTGCCAGTAGTATTCCCGGGGCGATGAACACTGAAGCTTTCTTT
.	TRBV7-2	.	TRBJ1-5	CASSKGLGQPQHF	TGTGCCAGCTCTAAGGGTTTGGGACAGCCCCAGCATTTT
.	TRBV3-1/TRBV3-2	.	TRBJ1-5	CASSQSSGVQPQHF	TGTGCCAGCAGCCAAAGCTCAGGGGTTCAGCCCCAGCATTTT
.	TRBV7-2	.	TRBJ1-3	CASIPLLGRRASGNTIYF	TGTGCCAGCATCCCGCTCCTCGGGCGGCGGGCCTCTGGAAACACCATATATTTT
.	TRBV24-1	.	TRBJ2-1	CATSEAGPNNEQFF	TGTGCCACCAGTGAGGCGGGTCCTAACAATGAGCAGTTCTTC
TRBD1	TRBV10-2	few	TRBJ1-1	CATRQGQVTEAFF	TGCGCCACCAGACAGGGCCAAGTCACTGAAGCTTTCTTT
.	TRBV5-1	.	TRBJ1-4	CASSPYGLTLNEKLFF	TGCGCCAGCAGCCCTTATGGACTGACGTTAAATGAAAAACTGTTTTTT
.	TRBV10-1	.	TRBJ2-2	CASSVNRVTGELFF	TGCGCCAGCAGTGTAAACAGGGTCACCGGGGAGCTGTTTTTT
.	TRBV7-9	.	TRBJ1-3	CASSLASAGYYPGNTIYF	TGTGCCAGCAGCTTAGCAAGCGCAGGGTACTACCCTGGAAACACCATATATTTT
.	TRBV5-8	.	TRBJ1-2	CASSPGSQGGYTF	TGTGCCAGCAGCCCGGGCTCGCAGGGCGGCTACACCTTC
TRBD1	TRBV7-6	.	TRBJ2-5	CASSLALAGGETQYF	TGTGCCAGCAGCTTAGCGTTAGCAGGGGGAGAGACCCAGTACTTC
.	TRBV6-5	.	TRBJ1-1	CASSLPGTTTEAFF	TGTGCCAGCAGCCTGCCCGGGACCACCACTGAAGCTTTCTTT
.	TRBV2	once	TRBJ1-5	CASSESHNGNQPQHF	TGTGCCAGCAGTGAATCGCACAACGGCAATCAGCCCCAGCATTTT
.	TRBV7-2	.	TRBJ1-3	CASSLVLWGSSGNTIYF	TGTGCCAGCAGCTTGGTTCTTTGGGGCTCCTCTGGAAACACCATATATTTT
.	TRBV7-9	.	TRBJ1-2	CASSPGRTYGYTF	TGTGCCAGCAGCCCGGGACGGACCTATGGCTACACCTTC
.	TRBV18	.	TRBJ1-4	CASSPQHSDEKLFF	TGTGCCAGCTCACCACAGCATAGCGATGAAAAACTGTTTTTT
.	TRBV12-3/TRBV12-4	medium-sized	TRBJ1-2	CASSLSYRAKITF	TGTGCCAGCAGTTTGTCCTATCGGGCGAAAATCACCTTC
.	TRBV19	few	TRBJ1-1	CASIGDGTEAFF	TGTGCCAGTATAGGGGATGGGACTGAAGCTTTCTTT
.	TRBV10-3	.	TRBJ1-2	CAISDNTDYGYTF	TGTGCCATCAGTGATAATACAGACTATGGCTACACCTTC
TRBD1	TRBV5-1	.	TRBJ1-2	CATANPGQGYGYTF	TGCGCCACCGCCAACCCGGGACAGGGTTATGGCTACACCTTC
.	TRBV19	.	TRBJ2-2	CASSIRRLNTGELFF	TGTGCCAGTAGTATAAGGAGGTTGAACACCGGGGAGCTGTTTTTT
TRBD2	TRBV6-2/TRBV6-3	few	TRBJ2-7	CASSREAYEQYF	TGTGCCAGCAGCCGGGAGGCCTACGAGCAGTACTTC